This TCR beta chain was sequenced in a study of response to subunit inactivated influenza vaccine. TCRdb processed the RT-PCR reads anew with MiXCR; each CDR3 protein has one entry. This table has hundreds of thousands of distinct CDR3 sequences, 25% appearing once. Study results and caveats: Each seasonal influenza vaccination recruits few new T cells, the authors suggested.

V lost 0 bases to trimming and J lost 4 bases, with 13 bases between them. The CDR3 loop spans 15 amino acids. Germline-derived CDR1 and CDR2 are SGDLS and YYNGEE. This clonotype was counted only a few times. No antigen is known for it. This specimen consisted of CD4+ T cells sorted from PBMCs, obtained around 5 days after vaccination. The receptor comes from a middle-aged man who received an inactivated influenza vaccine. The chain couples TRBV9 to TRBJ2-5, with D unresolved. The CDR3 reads CASSVGSRPAETQYF. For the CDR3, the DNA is TGTGCCAGCAGCGTAGGAAGTAGGCCGGCAGAGACCCAGTACTTC.